The rows below give T cell receptor beta chains drawn from one sample of a study of CD8+ T cells in alopecia areata. Some clones are missing from TCRdb's copy, which holds only in-frame ones; the method was immunoSEQ multiplex PCR. The table shows about 190,000 clones, with roughly 60% occurring only once. Sequencing used CD4+ T cells sorted from blood, obtained at week 24, from a patient treated with tofacitinib. The receptors were gathered from a human donor with alopecia areata. Each CDR3 is given with its conserved first and last residue. D genes are given only for firm matches. Not every row has a clone size; where given, it reads once, few, many or a size class.

DNA	CDR3	D	V	J	size
TGTGCCAGCAGCGCCCTTACAGGGTCGGAAGGCTACACCTTC	CASSALTGSEGYTF	NA	TRBV9	TRBJ1-2	NA
TGTGCCAGCAGCTCGCGTATCACCGGGGAGCTGTTTTTT	CASSSRITGELFF	NA	TRBV11-3	TRBJ2-2	NA
TGTGCCAGCAGCTTAGCCACAGGTTTCGAGCAGTACTTC	CASSLATGFEQYF	NA	TRBV7-2	TRBJ2-7	NA
TGTGCCAGCTCACCGGCGGGGGGGACCTACGAGCAGTACTTC	CASSPAGGTYEQYF	TRBD2	TRBV18	TRBJ2-7	NA
TGCAGCGTCGGAGGGAGGGTCCGAGTCGGCACTGAAGCTTTCTTT	CSVGGRVRVGTEAFF	NA	TRBV29-1	TRBJ1-1	NA
TGCAGCGTTGAGCCTTTGGGTGGTGAAAAACTGTTTTTT	CSVEPLGGEKLFF	NA	TRBV29-1	TRBJ1-4	NA
TGTGCCTGGGGAGGGTCGGGCCGTCGGGATACGCAGTATTTT	CAWGGSGRRDTQYF	NA	TRBV30	TRBJ2-3	NA
TGCGCCAGCAGCCAGCGACAGGGCGGAGTTGGCTACACCTTC	CASSQRQGGVGYTF	TRBD1	TRBV4-3	TRBJ1-2	NA
TGCGCCAGCAGCCAAGACGGGGTGGCTAACTATGGCTACACCTTC	CASSQDGVANYGYTF	NA	TRBV4-3	TRBJ1-2	NA
TGCGCCAGCAGCGGGGGACCCTCCGGCGGAGAGACCCAGTACTTC	CASSGGPSGGETQYF	NA	TRBV5-1	TRBJ2-5	NA
TGCAGCTCCAGGACAGGGGGGAACATTCAGTACTTC	CSSRTGGNIQYF	TRBD1	TRBV29-1	TRBJ2-4	NA
TGTGCCTGGAGTGAAAAGACGGCCAGATCTGGAAACACCATATATTTT	CAWSEKTARSGNTIYF	NA	TRBV30	TRBJ1-3	NA
TGTGCCAGCAGCTTGTACGGACCGAACACTGAAGCTTTCTTT	CASSLYGPNTEAFF	NA	TRBV5-6	TRBJ1-1	NA
TGTGCCAGCAGCTTGGATGGATTAGAAACCGGGGAGCTGTTTTTT	CASSLDGLETGELFF	NA	TRBV5-6	TRBJ2-2	NA
TGTGCCAGCAGTGAGGTGGGGCAGGGAGCCTACGAGCAGTACTTC	CASSEVGQGAYEQYF	NA	TRBV25-1	TRBJ2-7	NA
TGTGCCAGCCGCACAGATACGCAGTATTTT	CASRTDTQYF	NA	TRBV6-9	TRBJ2-3	many
TGTGCCAGCAGTGAGGTAGCCAAAAACATTCAGTACTTC	CASSEVAKNIQYF	NA	TRBV6-1	TRBJ2-4	NA
TGTGCCAGCAGTTACTCGAGGCAGGGGAACACTGAAGCTTTCTTT	CASSYSRQGNTEAFF	NA	TRBV6-5	TRBJ1-1	once
TGCAGCGTTGAAGAAGGGGGCTACTATGGCTACACCTTC	CSVEEGGYYGYTF	TRBD1	TRBV29-1	TRBJ1-2	NA
TGTGCCATCAGGACCGACAGCTCCTATGGCTACACCTTC	CAIRTDSSYGYTF	NA	TRBV10-3	TRBJ1-2	NA
TGCGCCAGCAGCCAAGATGGGGTCCATAATTCACCCCTCCACTTT	CASSQDGVHNSPLHF	NA	TRBV4-3	TRBJ1-6	NA
TGCGCCAGCAGCCAACTGACCGGGACCTACTACGAGCAGTACTTC	CASSQLTGTYYEQYF	NA	TRBV4-1	TRBJ2-7	NA
TGTGCCTGGAGGGGACAGGGAGCGACTGAAGCTTTCTTT	CAWRGQGATEAFF	TRBD1	TRBV30	TRBJ1-1	NA
TGCAGCGTCGTGGACGGGTACAATGAGCAGTTCTTC	CSVVDGYNEQFF	NA	TRBV29-1	TRBJ2-1	once
TGTGCCAGCAAGAATAGCCAGCTGGTCAATGAGCAGTTCTTC	CASKNSQLVNEQFF	NA	TRBV2	TRBJ2-1	NA
TGTGCCAGCAGCTTGGGAGTCAGGGCTCATGGCTACACCTTC	CASSLGVRAHGYTF	NA	TRBV5-6	TRBJ1-2	NA
TGTGCCAGCAGCCAGACCGACAGAACCTACGAGCAGTACTTC	CASSQTDRTYEQYF	NA	TRBV14	TRBJ2-7	NA
TGCAGCGTTGAAGTGAGGGGGGTTGAAGCTTTCTTT	CSVEVRGVEAFF	NA	TRBV29-1	TRBJ1-1	NA
TGTGCCAGCAGTTACTATCGGGACAGGGTGAACACTGAAGCTTTCTTT	CASSYYRDRVNTEAFF	TRBD1	TRBV6-5	TRBJ1-1	NA
TGTGCCAGCAGCCCAGGTGGGCGACTGTTTTTT	CASSPGGRLFF	NA	TRBV7-6	TRBJ1-4	NA
TGTGCCAGCAGCTTCGGACAGGGAGATGAAAAACTGTTTTTT	CASSFGQGDEKLFF	TRBD1	TRBV13	TRBJ1-4	NA
TGTGCCTGGAGTGTTCAACAGGGCGGGAATCAGCCCCAGCATTTT	CAWSVQQGGNQPQHF	NA	TRBV30	TRBJ1-5	NA
TGTGCCAGCAGTTCATCGGGTGTCACCGGGGAGCTGTTTTTT	CASSSSGVTGELFF	NA	TRBV6-6	TRBJ2-2	many
TGTGCCAGCATATCCGATCAGGGGGACTATGGCTACACCTTC	CASISDQGDYGYTF	TRBD1	TRBV7-9	TRBJ1-2	NA
TGTGCCATCAGCTATGACAGAATGCAGACGAACACTGAAGCTTTCTTT	CAISYDRMQTNTEAFF	NA	TRBV10-3	TRBJ1-1	few
TGTGCCAGCAGGCAGACAGGGGCCCCCCATCAAGGCTACACCTTC	CASRQTGAPHQGYTF	TRBD1	TRBV27	TRBJ1-2	NA
TGTGCCTGGCGGACTAGCGGGGGGGGCAATGAGCAGTTCTTC	CAWRTSGGGNEQFF	TRBD2	TRBV30	TRBJ2-1	once
TGTGCCAGCCATCCGGGACTACTGAACACTGAAGCTTTCTTT	CASHPGLLNTEAFF	NA	TRBV6-6	TRBJ1-1	NA
TGTGCCAGCAGTCAGGACCACCCTGCCACAGATACGCAGTATTTT	CASSQDHPATDTQYF	NA	TRBV6-5	TRBJ2-3	NA
TGCAGCGTTGAAGGGACAGGGGACCAGCCCCAGCATTTT	CSVEGTGDQPQHF	TRBD1	TRBV29-1	TRBJ1-5	few
TGTGCTAGTGGTCCCCCCGGGGGCAGGTATAGCAATCAGCCCCAGCATTTT	CASGPPGGRYSNQPQHF	NA	TRBV12-5	TRBJ1-5	NA
TGTGCCAGCCAGAGTGAAGGGGGAGGGGTCCCCTCGAACATTCAGTACTTC	CASQSEGGGVPSNIQYF	NA	TRBV7-9	TRBJ2-4	NA
TGCAGCGTTGACAGGGCGGGGACCCTCCACTTT	CSVDRAGTLHF	NA	TRBV29-1	TRBJ1-6	few
TGTGCCAGCAGTCCCAGCTCCTATAATTCACCCCTCCACTTT	CASSPSSYNSPLHF	NA	TRBV14	TRBJ1-6	NA
TGTGCCAGCAGGGACACCTATAGCAATCAGCCCCAGCATTTT	CASRDTYSNQPQHF	NA	TRBV6-1	TRBJ1-5	NA
TGCGCCAGCAGCACAGTGATTACATACAATGAGCAGTTCTTC	CASSTVITYNEQFF	NA	TRBV4-1	TRBJ2-1	few
TGTGCCTGGACTAGCGGCTCCACAGATACGCAGTATTTT	CAWTSGSTDTQYF	TRBD2	TRBV30	TRBJ2-3	few
TGTGCCAGCCGGCCGACCTCGAACACCGGGGAGCTGTTTTTT	CASRPTSNTGELFF	NA	TRBV2	TRBJ2-2	NA
TGTGCCTGGATGACGGGGGGGCTGAACATTCAGTACTTC	CAWMTGGLNIQYF	TRBD2	TRBV30	TRBJ2-4	NA